Shown below are 32 T cell receptor beta chains from a single sample sequenced in a study of long-term antiretroviral therapy in people with HIV (dated by TCRdb to 2022 to 2024). The immunoSEQ hsTCRB v3.0 assay was used at survey level resolution to sequence the TRB variable region. TCRdb holds this immuneACCESS table with in-frame rearrangements only. Some clones are missing; in checked studies, unresolved V genes explain under half, and the rest has no known cause. The sample data list around 19,000 clones, and 75% to 85% of these were observed just once. The top ten hold approximately 9.5% of the sample. Material: unsorted PBMCs, obtained 0.3 years before starting antiretroviral therapy. These receptors were taken from a man in his forties or fifties with HIV.

This clone was seen a handful of times. J is TRBJ2-1 and V is TRBV19, with a possible D match to TRBD1 (6 bases). In germline, CDR1 is LNHDA, CDR2 SQIVND (reference sequence). The V end lost 5 bases, the J end lost 4 bases, and 9 bases lay between the germline ends. The CDR3 runs to 13 residues. The CDR3 here is CASSPGQYNEQFF. DNA of the CDR3: TGTGCCAGTAGTCCTGGACAGTACAATGAGCAGTTCTTC.

The rearrangement uses TRBV19 and TRBJ2-7; 7 positions match TRBD2. The V and J ends lost 6 bases and 4 bases, in that order; junction bases with no gene match: 12. Germline V gene lookup returns CDR1 LNHDA and CDR2 SQIVND (reference sequence). This CDR3 spans 15 amino acids. The CDR3 DNA is TGTGCCAGTAGATCAAGGGAGGGAGCCCGTTACGAGCAGTACTTC. Translation gives CASRSREGARYEQYF. The full variable domain, with the rest looked up from reference TRBV19 and TRBJ2-7, is DGGITQSPKYLFRKEGQNVTLSCEQNLNHDAMYWYRQDPGQGLRLIYYSQIVNDFQKGDIAEGYSVSREKKESFPLTVTSAQKNPTAFYLCASRSREGARYEQYFGPGTRLTVT.

V and J are TRBV30 and TRBJ1-5; no clear D gene. The germline V gene has CDR1 GTSNPN and CDR2 SVGIG (reference sequence). Trimming pared 2 bases from V and 1 base from J, leaving 6 bases between. The CDR3 runs 13 residues. CDR3 in DNA: TGTGCCTGGAGTCAGGACAGCAATCAGCCCCAGCATTTT. Encoded protein: CAWSQDSNQPQHF.

V is TRBV4-3 and J is TRBJ1-1; the D is unclear. Germline-derived CDR1 and CDR2 are LGHNA and YSLEER. The CDR3 consists of 13 residues. V was pared by 2 bases and J by 1 base, with 5 bases between. The CDR3 sequence: CASSQLRNTEAFF. In DNA, the CDR3 is TGCGCCAGCAGCCAACTAAGGAACACTGAAGCTTTCTTT.

The chain is built from TRBV10-3 and TRBJ2-7, with no clear D. Trimming pared 0 bases from V and 8 bases from J, leaving 8 bases between. The CDR3 is 12 amino acids. Germline CDR1 reads ENHRY; CDR2 reads SYGVKD. The CDR3 loop reads CAISESYYQQYF. CDR3 sequence (DNA): TGTGCCATCAGTGAGTCCTATTATCAGCAGTACTTC.

By its share, this clone is medium-sized (0.01 to 0.1%). The rearrangement joins TRBV6-1 to TRBJ2-6, with D unresolved. Germline V CDR1 and CDR2: MNHNS, SASEGT. The length of the CDR3 is 15 residues. V was pared by 5 bases and J by 0 bases, with 8 bases between. CDR3 protein: CASSSDNSGANVLTF. CDR3 nucleotide sequence: TGTGCCAGCAGTTCAGACAACTCTGGGGCCAACGTCCTGACTTTC.

This clone was counted a single time. The chain couples TRBV28 to TRBJ2-2; 7 nucleotides agree with TRBD1. This CDR3 has 15 residues. J was trimmed by 6 bases and V by 6 bases; bases with no gene match: 10. Germline CDR1 is MDHEN and CDR2 is SYDVKM. Here the CDR3 DNA reads TGTGCCAGCAGGGAGACAGGGTTTTTTTCCGGGGAGCTGTTTTTT. It encodes CASRETGFFSGELFF.

V and J are TRBV21-1 and TRBJ2-2; the table names TRBD2, a call not compared with the DNA. TRBV21-1 is a documented pseudogene. CDR3 length: 15 residues. Here the CDR3 reads CASSAGTARTGELFF. The DNA for the CDR3 is TGTGCCAGCAGCGCGGGGACCGCGAGGACCGGGGAGCTGTTTTTT.

The chain joins TRBV5-5 to TRBJ1-2; D possibly corresponds to TRBD1 (6 bases). Trimming pared 4 bases from V and 4 bases from J, leaving 14 bases between. The length of the CDR3 is 14 residues. CDR1 and CDR2 from the germline V gene are SGHKS and YYEKEE (reference sequence). CDR3 residues: CASSPRTESYGYTF. The CDR3 nucleotides read TGTGCCAGCAGCCCCCGGACAGAATCCTATGGCTACACCTTC.

This rearrangement joins TRBV7-2 to TRBJ2-3, with TRBD2 matching over 7 bases. V shed 1 base and J 4 bases; nucleotides not matched to a gene: 2. This CDR3 contains 14 residues. The germline gives CDR1 SGHTA, CDR2 FQGNSA. The CDR3 nucleotides are TGTGCCAGCAGCTTAGTCCGGGGGGCAGATACGCAGTATTTT. Translating it yields CASSLVRGADTQYF.

The chain combines TRBV15 with TRBJ2-6; D not resolved. Between the trimmed V and J ends, which lost 0 bases and 0 bases, there was a span of 6 bases. This CDR3 contains 16 residues. Germline V gene sequence: CDR1 LNHNV, CDR2 YYDKDF (reference sequence). The CDR3 DNA sequence: TGTGCCACCAGCAGAGATGATACCTCTGGGGCCAACGTCCTGACTTTC. Translation: CATSRDDTSGANVLTF. Full variable domain (missing parts from reference TRBV15 and TRBJ2-6): DAMVIQNPRYQVTQFGKPVTLSCSQTLNHNVMYWYQQKSSQAPKLLFHYYDKDFNNEADTPDNFQSRRPNTSFCFLDIRSPGLGDTAMYLCATSRDDTSGANVLTFGAGSRLTVL.

The genes are TRBV27 and TRBJ2-1; D unclear. Germline V gene data show CDR1 as MNHEY and CDR2 as SMNVEV (reference sequence). Trimming left V 2 bases short and J 0 bases short, with 17 bases between. The CDR3 has 18 residues. CDR3 nucleotide sequence: TGTGCCAGCAGTTTAACCGAAAACTACCCAAGCTCCTACAATGAGCAGTTCTTC. This sequence encodes CASSLTENYPSSYNEQFF.

The chain is built from TRBV19 and TRBJ2-2; 7 nucleotides match TRBD1. J gave up 0 bases and V 7 bases, and 17 bases lay outside the gene matches. Germline V gives CDR1 LNHDA, CDR2 SQIVND (reference sequence). The CDR3 is 19 residues long. The CDR3 loop reads CASILSKRGRRSNTGELFF. The DNA of the CDR3 is TGTGCCAGTATCCTATCCAAAAGGGGGCGAAGGTCGAACACCGGGGAGCTGTTTTTT.

The V and J genes are TRBV28 and TRBJ2-3; the D gene is possibly TRBD1 (6 bases). Trimming shortened V by 6 bases and J by 0 bases, and 13 bases separated the two germline ends. In germline, CDR1 is MDHEN, CDR2 SYDVKM. The CDR3 covers 15 residues. Here the CDR3 DNA reads TGTGCCAGCAGCCGGACAGTAGGTAGCACAGATACGCAGTATTTT. This sequence encodes CASSRTVGSTDTQYF.

The rearrangement joins TRBV5-5 to TRBJ2-5, with a tentative D call TRBD2 (7 bases). Germline V CDR1 and CDR2: SGHKS, YYEKEE (reference sequence). The CDR3 consists of 14 residues. The V end lost 0 bases, the J end lost 5 bases, and 11 bases lay between the germline ends. CDR3 bases: TGTGCCAGCAGCTTGGCCTGGGGGGGCGAGACCCAGTACTTC. It specifies CASSLAWGGETQYF.

By share, this clone ranks as large. The V gene is TRBV9, the J gene TRBJ2-3; D not certain. V lost 3 bases and J lost 1, with 3 bases in between. There are 12 residues in the CDR3. Germline V gene data show CDR1 as SGDLS and CDR2 as YYNGEE. CDR3 DNA sequence: TGTGCCAGCAGCGCACGCACAGATACGCAGTATTTT. Protein: CASSARTDTQYF.

The chain combines TRBV5-5 with TRBJ1-1; TRBD1 is a possible D gene (5 bases). The ends were cut back, 4 bases at V and 11 bases at J, with 12 bases in the middle. Germline CDR1 and CDR2: SGHKS and YYEKEE (reference sequence). The length of the CDR3 is 11 residues. The CDR3: CASSEGRGAFF. In nucleotides, the CDR3 is TGTGCCAGCAGCGAAGGTCGGGGGGCTTTCTTT.

V and J are TRBV28 and TRBJ2-7, with TRBD1 identical over 8 bases. Germline CDR1 is MDHEN and CDR2 is SYDVKM. The length of the CDR3 is 13 residues. With 7 bases clipped from V and 4 bases from J, the junction kept 6 bases outside the gene matches. CDR3 region: CASTTGVPYEQYF. Here the CDR3 DNA reads TGTGCCAGCACGACAGGGGTTCCATACGAGCAGTACTTC.

CDR3 in amino acids: CASSLTGEQPQHF. The CDR3, as DNA: TGTGCCAGCAGCTTGACAGGGGAACAGCCCCAGCATTTT. The J gene is TRBJ1-5, the V gene TRBV7-2; 8 nucleotides match TRBD1. The V gene end was trimmed by 3 bases and the J gene end by 7 bases; junction bases not matched to a gene: 2. The CDR3 has 13 amino acids. The V gene's germline CDR1 is SGHTA and CDR2 FQGNSA.

This sequence joins TRBV7-9 and TRBJ2-6, with unresolved D. This CDR3 contains 17 residues. V lost 6 bases and J lost 7, with 22 bases in between. Germline V lookup: CDR1 SEHNR, CDR2 FQNEAQ (reference sequence). This CDR3 reads CASRRIPTLREANVLTF. The CDR3 bases are TGTGCCAGCAGACGAATTCCAACTCTGAGAGAAGCCAACGTCCTGACTTTC. The full variable domain, in which reference TRBV7-9 and TRBJ2-6 provide the parts outside the CDR3, is DTGVSQNPRHKITKRGQNVTFRCDPISEHNRLYWYRQTLGQGPEFLTYFQNEAQLEKSRLLSDRFSAERPKGSFSTLEIQRTEQGDSAMYLCASRRIPTLREANVLTFGAGSRLTVL.

By share, this clone ranks as medium-sized. V and J are TRBV28 and TRBJ2-3; possibly TRBD2 for D (7 bases). Deletions cut 10 bases from V and 6 bases from J, with 17 bases between. Germline V lookup: CDR1 MDHEN, CDR2 SYDVKM. The CDR3 contains 13 residues. The CDR3 is CATNEGGVDTQYF. The CDR3 DNA reads as TGTGCCACCAATGAGGGGGGGGTGGATACGCAGTATTTT.

The rearrangement uses TRBV27 and TRBJ1-5, with D perhaps TRBD1 (5 bases). Germline V gene data show CDR1 as MNHEY and CDR2 as SMNVEV (reference sequence). Trimming removed 5 bases at V and 7 bases at J, with 21 bases between. The CDR3 runs to 16 residues. The CDR3 is CASSPKGPRGRQPQHF. CDR3 sequence (DNA): TGTGCCAGCAGTCCCAAGGGACCCCGGGGGAGGCAGCCCCAGCATTTT.

The rearrangement links TRBV6-5 to TRBJ2-7; the D gene could be TRBD1 or TRBD2 (5 bases each). The V end was cut by 4 bases, the J end by 3 bases, with 13 bases between. CDR3 length: 14 residues. CDR1 is MNHEY and CDR2 is SVGAGI in the germline V gene. CDR3 in amino acids: CASSSRDGDYEQYF. The DNA of the CDR3 is TGTGCCAGCAGTTCCCGGGACGGAGACTACGAGCAGTACTTC.

This chain uses TRBV15 with TRBJ1-4; D is uncertain. From germline, CDR1 is LNHNV and CDR2 YYDKDF (reference sequence). The CDR3 runs 14 residues. Trimming took off 1 base at V and 1 base at J, with 4 bases between the two ends. In DNA form, the CDR3 reads TGTGCCACCAGCAGAGGGCGAACTAATGAAAAACTGTTTTTT. Amino acid sequence: CATSRGRTNEKLFF.

The chain links TRBV9 to TRBJ2-7; 7 bases map to TRBD2. From germline, CDR1 is SGDLS and CDR2 YYNGEE. CDR3 length: 16 residues. The V and J ends lost 3 bases and 3 bases, in that order; junction bases with no gene match: 12. The CDR3 region has the DNA TGTGCCAGCAGCGCCGGGACTATATCCCCCCTCTACGAGCAGTACTTC. Residues: CASSAGTISPLYEQYF.

The J gene is TRBJ2-7, the V gene TRBV6-6, with D possibly being TRBD1 (6 bases). This CDR3 has 14 residues. Germline V CDR1 and CDR2: MNHNY, SVGAGI (reference sequence). Trimming took 5 bases from V and 1 from J, leaving 12 bases between them. Here the CDR3 DNA reads TGTGCCAGCAGTCGAACAGGGATTTCCTACGAGCAGTACTTC. The encoded protein is CASSRTGISYEQYF.

This clone was seen only a few times. This chain joins TRBV5-1 and TRBJ1-2; D perhaps matches TRBD1 (5 bases). V shed 3 bases and J shed 0 bases, with 9 bases lying between them. Germline V gene sequence: CDR1 SGHRS, CDR2 YFSETQ. The CDR3 loop spans 14 amino acids. The CDR3: CASSSGRANYGYTF. The CDR3 nucleotides are TGCGCCAGCAGCTCGGGACGGGCTAACTATGGCTACACCTTC.

This clone was recorded only once. The V call is TRBV12-5, the J call TRBJ2-5, with a tentative D call TRBD2 (5 bases). The germline V gene has CDR1 LGHNT and CDR2 FRNRAP. V lost 6 bases to trimming and J lost 1 base, with 12 bases between them. CDR3 size: 14 residues. The DNA for the CDR3 is TGTGCTAGTGGGAGTCCGGGGATCCAAGAGACCCAGTACTTC. Amino acid sequence: CASGSPGIQETQYF.

The genes are TRBV2 and TRBJ2-2, with 7 nucleotides matching TRBD1. V dropped 6 bases and J dropped 0; count of bases not matched to a gene: 4. CDR1 SNHLY and CDR2 FYNNEI come from the germline V gene. CDR3 length: 15 residues. Written as DNA, the CDR3 is TGTGCCAGCAGGCGAGACAGGGCGAACACCGGGGAGCTGTTTTTT. As protein: CASRRDRANTGELFF.

CDR3 protein: CASSYMGTSTDTQYF. The CDR3 coding sequence is TGTGCCAGCAGTTACATGGGAACTAGCACAGATACGCAGTATTTT. This chain joins TRBV6-5 and TRBJ2-3; D unresolved. The CDR3 length is 15 residues. Germline V lookup: CDR1 MNHEY, CDR2 SVGAGI. The germline V and J ends were trimmed by 2 bases and 0 bases, with 9 bases remaining between them.

This clone showed up just once. The chain employs TRBV6-1 and TRBJ1-4; D remains unclear. The CDR3 sequence is 15 residues long. Germline V lookup: CDR1 MNHNS, CDR2 SASEGT. The V gene lost 2 bases and the J gene lost 0 bases, with 7 bases spanning the gap. The CDR3 is CASSEWAPTNEKLFF. The CDR3 nucleotides read TGTGCCAGCAGTGAATGGGCACCAACTAATGAAAAACTGTTTTTT.

This chain connects TRBV6-5 to TRBJ2-7, with 7 bases matching TRBD1. CDR1 is MNHEY and CDR2 is SVGAGI in the germline V gene. The CDR3 runs to 15 residues. V dropped 3 bases and J dropped 2; count of bases not matched to a gene: 7. The CDR3 sequence is CASSYGRDSPYEQYF. The CDR3 DNA reads as TGTGCCAGCAGTTATGGCCGGGACAGCCCCTACGAGCAGTACTTC.